Listed below are T cell receptor beta chains from one sample, sequenced in a study of shared clonotypes between healthy human individuals. Profiling relied on immunoSEQ multiplex PCR, and the TCRdb table lists in-frame clones only, not all of them. The data contain around 1,000,000 clones, roughly 80% of them singletons. The sequencing sample was made of memory CD4+ T cells from PBMCs. Source of these receptors: a young man in good health. Some clones in this sample may be carry-over from other donors' samples. Each CDR3 is given with its conserved first and last residue. A D gene is named only where the DNA matches it firmly. Clone size is stated in some rows and not others, as once, few, many or a class when expanded.

clone_size: .
v_call: TRBV7-9
j_call: TRBJ2-2
d_call: TRBD1
cdr3_nt: TGTGCCAGCAGCGCCGGGACAGGGGGCCCCGGGGAGCTGTTTTTT
cdr3_aa: CASSAGTGGPGELFF

clone_size: few
v_call: TRBV28
j_call: TRBJ1-2
d_call: TRBD1
cdr3_nt: TGTGCCAGCAGACCGGGACAGGGGGCGAGGGGCTACACCTTC
cdr3_aa: CASRPGQGARGYTF

clone_size: .
v_call: TRBV11-2
j_call: TRBJ2-3
d_call: .
cdr3_nt: TGTGCCAGCAGCTTAGATAGGCCCGGGGATACGCAGTATTTT
cdr3_aa: CASSLDRPGDTQYF

clone_size: .
v_call: TRBV7-6
j_call: TRBJ2-5
d_call: .
cdr3_nt: TGTGCCAGCAGCTTATGGTCTACTGTGAGCAGGGCCCAGTACTTC
cdr3_aa: CASSLWSTVSRAQYF

clone_size: .
v_call: TRBV6-1
j_call: TRBJ2-7
d_call: TRBD1
cdr3_nt: TGTGCCAGCAGTGAAAAAATTACCGGGACAGGCTCCTTTCTCTACGAGCAGTACTTC
cdr3_aa: CASSEKITGTGSFLYEQYF

clone_size: .
v_call: TRBV6-1
j_call: TRBJ1-2
d_call: TRBD1
cdr3_nt: TGTGCCAGCAAAAGACAGGGGGTCGTCTATGGCTACACCTTC
cdr3_aa: CASKRQGVVYGYTF

clone_size: few
v_call: TRBV19
j_call: TRBJ1-2
d_call: TRBD1
cdr3_nt: TGTGCCAGTAGTCCGCAAGGACAGGGGATCTATGGCTACACCTTC
cdr3_aa: CASSPQGQGIYGYTF

clone_size: .
v_call: TRBV6-5
j_call: TRBJ2-1
d_call: .
cdr3_nt: TGTGCCAGCAGTTACTCGGGCGGGGCCACCTACAATGAGCAGTTCTTC
cdr3_aa: CASSYSGGATYNEQFF

clone_size: .
v_call: TRBV11-3
j_call: TRBJ1-1
d_call: .
cdr3_nt: TGTGCCAGCAGCGTCGGTAACACTGAAGCTTTCTTT
cdr3_aa: CASSVGNTEAFF

clone_size: .
v_call: TRBV10-3
j_call: TRBJ2-1
d_call: TRBD2
cdr3_nt: TGTGCCATCAGTGAGCCCCAGGGTCTAGCGGGAGGGCGGGCCAATGAGCAGTTCTTC
cdr3_aa: CAISEPQGLAGGRANEQFF

clone_size: .
v_call: TRBV18
j_call: TRBJ2-3
d_call: TRBD2
cdr3_nt: TGTGCCAGCTCACCGCCTAGCGGGAGCACAGATACGCAGTATTTT
cdr3_aa: CASSPPSGSTDTQYF

clone_size: .
v_call: TRBV6-5
j_call: TRBJ2-1
d_call: TRBD2
cdr3_nt: TGTGCCCGCGGCGGGAGGGCCCACAATGAGCAGTTCTTC
cdr3_aa: CARGGRAHNEQFF

clone_size: .
v_call: TRBV7-3
j_call: TRBJ2-5
d_call: .
cdr3_nt: TGTGCCAGCAGCTTAAGTGGGGGTTTCCAAGAGACCCAGTACTTC
cdr3_aa: CASSLSGGFQETQYF

clone_size: .
v_call: TRBV7-9
j_call: TRBJ2-7
d_call: TRBD1
cdr3_nt: TGTGCCAGCAGACCTAAAATACGAACGGGACAGTCCCACGAGCAGTACTTC
cdr3_aa: CASRPKIRTGQSHEQYF

clone_size: .
v_call: TRBV2
j_call: TRBJ2-5
d_call: TRBD1
cdr3_nt: TGTGCCAGCACGACACGGCCCGGGACAGGACGGCAGGAGACCCAGTACTTC
cdr3_aa: CASTTRPGTGRQETQYF

clone_size: .
v_call: TRBV5-1
j_call: TRBJ1-1
d_call: TRBD1
cdr3_nt: TGCGCCAGCAGCTTGCAAGCGGCAGGGGGCGGGGATGAAGCTTTCTTT
cdr3_aa: CASSLQAAGGGDEAFF

clone_size: .
v_call: TRBV19
j_call: TRBJ2-5
d_call: .
cdr3_nt: TGTGCCAGTAGTATACACGGTAAAAGCCAAGAGACCCAGTACTTC
cdr3_aa: CASSIHGKSQETQYF

clone_size: .
v_call: TRBV7-7
j_call: TRBJ1-4
d_call: .
cdr3_nt: TGTGCCAGCAGCTTAAGTCCATATGAAAAACTGTTTTTT
cdr3_aa: CASSLSPYEKLFF

clone_size: .
v_call: TRBV10-3
j_call: TRBJ2-4
d_call: .
cdr3_nt: TGTGCCATCAGTGAGTCGGACCGAGGGAACATTCAGTACTTC
cdr3_aa: CAISESDRGNIQYF

clone_size: .
v_call: TRBV5-1
j_call: TRBJ2-1
d_call: TRBD2
cdr3_nt: TGCGCCAGCAGCATCGGGACTACCGACAATGAGCAGTTCTTC
cdr3_aa: CASSIGTTDNEQFF

clone_size: .
v_call: TRBV27
j_call: TRBJ1-1
d_call: TRBD1
cdr3_nt: TGTGCCAGCAGTTACTCCAGGGGGGTCACTGAAGCTTTCTTT
cdr3_aa: CASSYSRGVTEAFF

clone_size: .
v_call: TRBV7-3
j_call: TRBJ2-3
d_call: .
cdr3_nt: TGTGCCAGCAGCTTAATCGGGACCGGTATAGGGGATACGCAGTATTTT
cdr3_aa: CASSLIGTGIGDTQYF

clone_size: .
v_call: TRBV4-2
j_call: TRBJ1-2
d_call: .
cdr3_nt: TGTGCCAGCAGCCGGACAGCAAGTAACTATGGCTACACCTTC
cdr3_aa: CASSRTASNYGYTF

clone_size: few
v_call: TRBV28
j_call: TRBJ2-2
d_call: .
cdr3_nt: TGTGCCAGCAGCCACTTCCCCGGGGAGCTGTTTTTT
cdr3_aa: CASSHFPGELFF

clone_size: many
v_call: TRBV27
j_call: TRBJ1-2
d_call: .
cdr3_nt: TGTGCCCGGGGTGGAGGCTACACCTTC
cdr3_aa: CARGGGYTF

clone_size: .
v_call: TRBV15
j_call: TRBJ2-5
d_call: .
cdr3_nt: TGTGCCACCAGCAGAGAGGGGCACAGGCCCCAAGAGACCCAGTACTTC
cdr3_aa: CATSREGHRPQETQYF

clone_size: .
v_call: TRBV28
j_call: TRBJ2-2
d_call: TRBD2
cdr3_nt: TGTGCCAGCAGTCTAGCGGGAGGGTCGCCCGGGGAGCTGTTTTTT
cdr3_aa: CASSLAGGSPGELFF

clone_size: .
v_call: TRBV19
j_call: TRBJ1-1
d_call: .
cdr3_nt: TGTGCCAGTAGTATATTAAGGGGAGGGGACAAGGGTCTGGTAAGAACTGAAGCTTTCTTT
cdr3_aa: CASSILRGGDKGLVRTEAFF

clone_size: .
v_call: TRBV5-6
j_call: TRBJ2-7
d_call: .
cdr3_nt: TGTGCCAGCAGCCGCGATTACGAGCAGTACTTC
cdr3_aa: CASSRDYEQYF

clone_size: .
v_call: TRBV19
j_call: TRBJ1-5
d_call: .
cdr3_nt: TGTGCCACGGCATGGGGCGAGAGCAATCAGCCCCAGCATTTT
cdr3_aa: CATAWGESNQPQHF

clone_size: .
v_call: TRBV5-1
j_call: TRBJ2-7
d_call: TRBD2
cdr3_nt: TGCGCCAGCACTAGCGGGAGCTCCTACGAGCAGTACTTC
cdr3_aa: CASTSGSSYEQYF

clone_size: .
v_call: TRBV5-4
j_call: TRBJ2-7
d_call: TRBD2
cdr3_nt: TGTGCCAGCAGCGGGGGACTAGGGGCCGACGAGCAGTACTTC
cdr3_aa: CASSGGLGADEQYF

clone_size: .
v_call: TRBV5-1
j_call: TRBJ2-1
d_call: TRBD1
cdr3_nt: TGCGCCAGCAGCTACCGGGACAGCTACAATGAGCAGTTCTTC
cdr3_aa: CASSYRDSYNEQFF

clone_size: few
v_call: TRBV5-4
j_call: TRBJ1-2
d_call: TRBD1
cdr3_nt: TGTGCCAGCAGATTACAGGGGGCCTATGGCTACACCTTC
cdr3_aa: CASRLQGAYGYTF

clone_size: .
v_call: TRBV28
j_call: TRBJ2-3
d_call: TRBD2
cdr3_nt: TGTGCCAGCAGTCGGGGGAGCGGGATAAGCACAGATACGCAGTATTTT
cdr3_aa: CASSRGSGISTDTQYF

clone_size: once
v_call: TRBV21-1
j_call: TRBJ2-1
d_call: .
cdr3_nt: TGTGCCAGCAGCAGGAGACAGGGAGTCAGAAATGAGCAGTTCTTC
cdr3_aa: CASSRRQGVRNEQFF

clone_size: .
v_call: TRBV5-1
j_call: TRBJ1-6
d_call: .
cdr3_nt: TGCGCCAGCAGCTTGGCAGGTGTAGGCTCACCCCTCCACTTT
cdr3_aa: CASSLAGVGSPLHF

clone_size: .
v_call: TRBV19
j_call: TRBJ1-4
d_call: TRBD1
cdr3_nt: TGTGCCAGTAGCACGCCGGGACAGGGGTCGTGGCGAGTTGAAAAACTGTTTTTT
cdr3_aa: CASSTPGQGSWRVEKLFF

clone_size: .
v_call: TRBV19
j_call: TRBJ2-5
d_call: .
cdr3_nt: TGTGCCAGTAGTATACGGCGGCAAGAGACCCAGTACTTC
cdr3_aa: CASSIRRQETQYF

clone_size: .
v_call: TRBV2
j_call: TRBJ1-5
d_call: .
cdr3_nt: TGTGCCAGCAGTGAAGAACGGATCAATCAGCCCCAGCATTTT
cdr3_aa: CASSEERINQPQHF

clone_size: .
v_call: TRBV2
j_call: TRBJ1-2
d_call: .
cdr3_nt: TGTGCCAGCAGTGCCCGCGAGACTCGTGGCGGCTACACCTTC
cdr3_aa: CASSARETRGGYTF

clone_size: .
v_call: TRBV6-1
j_call: TRBJ1-5
d_call: .
cdr3_nt: TGTGCCAGCAGTGAAGATCGGAACACCTTCAATCAGCCCCAGCATTTT
cdr3_aa: CASSEDRNTFNQPQHF

clone_size: .
v_call: TRBV29-1
j_call: TRBJ2-1
d_call: .
cdr3_nt: TGCAGCGTTTCAAGGGTCGCCTACAATGAGCAGTTCTTC
cdr3_aa: CSVSRVAYNEQFF

clone_size: few
v_call: TRBV7-9
j_call: TRBJ1-4
d_call: TRBD1
cdr3_nt: TGTGCCAGCAGCTACCAGACAGGGGGTAATGAAAAACTGTTTTTT
cdr3_aa: CASSYQTGGNEKLFF

clone_size: .
v_call: TRBV5-1
j_call: TRBJ2-1
d_call: .
cdr3_nt: TGCGCCAGCAGCTTGGGTAGCGGAAGCTCCTACAATGAGCAGTTCTTC
cdr3_aa: CASSLGSGSSYNEQFF

clone_size: once
v_call: TRBV2
j_call: TRBJ2-7
d_call: .
cdr3_nt: TGTGCCAGCACCCGGGCCGCCAGCCAGTACTTC
cdr3_aa: CASTRAASQYF

clone_size: .
v_call: TRBV27
j_call: TRBJ2-1
d_call: TRBD1
cdr3_nt: TGTGCCAGCAGTCGTGACAGGGGGGCCTACAATGAGCAGTTCTTC
cdr3_aa: CASSRDRGAYNEQFF

clone_size: .
v_call: TRBV5-4
j_call: TRBJ2-7
d_call: .
cdr3_nt: TGTGCCAGCAGCTTGGACGGCTACGAGCAGTACTTC
cdr3_aa: CASSLDGYEQYF

clone_size: .
v_call: TRBV15
j_call: TRBJ1-1
d_call: .
cdr3_nt: TGTGCCACCAGCAGAGATATTTTGGCAGTTAACACTGAAGCTTTCTTT
cdr3_aa: CATSRDILAVNTEAFF

clone_size: .
v_call: TRBV11-1
j_call: TRBJ2-1
d_call: TRBD2
cdr3_nt: TGTGCCAGCAGTATAACTAGCGGGATATACAATGAGCAGTTCTTC
cdr3_aa: CASSITSGIYNEQFF

clone_size: .
v_call: TRBV28
j_call: TRBJ1-2
d_call: .
cdr3_nt: TGTGCCAGCAGTTTACTAAGTAACTATGGCTACACCTTC
cdr3_aa: CASSLLSNYGYTF

clone_size: .
v_call: TRBV7-3
j_call: TRBJ2-1
d_call: TRBD2
cdr3_nt: TGTGCCAGCAGCCGGACTAGCGGGAGGGGGAGCTCCTACAATGAGCAGTTCTTC
cdr3_aa: CASSRTSGRGSSYNEQFF

clone_size: .
v_call: TRBV4-3
j_call: TRBJ1-2
d_call: .
cdr3_nt: TGCGCCAGCAGCAGGTTCGGGACCGCATTCTATGGCTACACCTTC
cdr3_aa: CASSRFGTAFYGYTF

clone_size: .
v_call: TRBV2
j_call: TRBJ1-5
d_call: .
cdr3_nt: TGTGCCAGCAGTGACGCCAGTTCTGATCAGCCCCAGCATTTT
cdr3_aa: CASSDASSDQPQHF

clone_size: .
v_call: TRBV5-4
j_call: TRBJ1-2
d_call: .
cdr3_nt: TGTGCCAGCAGCTTGGCTCCGGACAGCACCTTCTATGGCTACACCTTC
cdr3_aa: CASSLAPDSTFYGYTF

clone_size: few
v_call: TRBV7-8
j_call: TRBJ2-7
d_call: TRBD1
cdr3_nt: TGTGCCAGCAGCAGACAGGGCTCCTACGAGCAGTACTTC
cdr3_aa: CASSRQGSYEQYF

clone_size: .
v_call: TRBV25-1
j_call: TRBJ2-7
d_call: .
cdr3_nt: TGTGCCAGCAGTGACCCTTATCGGCGGGACAGTACCTACGAGCAGTACTTC
cdr3_aa: CASSDPYRRDSTYEQYF